Sequencing of this T cell receptor (beta chain) was carried out in a study of Graves' ophthalmopathy and Graves' hyperthyroidism. V lost 0 bases, J lost 1 base, and 8 bases lay in between. The CDR3 has 15 amino acids. From germline, CDR1 is SGHRS and CDR2 YFSETQ. The authors amplified TCR beta CDR3 regions from RNA transcripts. The library came from an HTBI-primed first-round RT-PCR and a second-round multiplex PCR. One entry per CDR3 protein results from TCRdb running MiXCR on the multiplex PCR reads. In the table there are just over 600,000 distinct CDR3 sequences, over 20% of which are singletons. A note on this clonotype: A much larger clone differs by one base, so this may be a read error. The missing conserved phenylalanine or tryptophan at the end of this CDR3 makes a read error likely.

The clonotype originates from a woman aged 18-30 years with stable Graves' hyperthyroidism. Some clones in this sample may be carry-over from other donors' samples. The chain links TRBV5-1 to TRBJ1-5; perhaps TRBD1 as D (5 bases). What was sequenced was peripheral blood. Here the CDR3 DNA reads TGCGCCAGCAGCTTGGGGGGGACGAGCAATCAGCCCCAGCATTTA. This encodes CASSLGGTSNQPQHL.